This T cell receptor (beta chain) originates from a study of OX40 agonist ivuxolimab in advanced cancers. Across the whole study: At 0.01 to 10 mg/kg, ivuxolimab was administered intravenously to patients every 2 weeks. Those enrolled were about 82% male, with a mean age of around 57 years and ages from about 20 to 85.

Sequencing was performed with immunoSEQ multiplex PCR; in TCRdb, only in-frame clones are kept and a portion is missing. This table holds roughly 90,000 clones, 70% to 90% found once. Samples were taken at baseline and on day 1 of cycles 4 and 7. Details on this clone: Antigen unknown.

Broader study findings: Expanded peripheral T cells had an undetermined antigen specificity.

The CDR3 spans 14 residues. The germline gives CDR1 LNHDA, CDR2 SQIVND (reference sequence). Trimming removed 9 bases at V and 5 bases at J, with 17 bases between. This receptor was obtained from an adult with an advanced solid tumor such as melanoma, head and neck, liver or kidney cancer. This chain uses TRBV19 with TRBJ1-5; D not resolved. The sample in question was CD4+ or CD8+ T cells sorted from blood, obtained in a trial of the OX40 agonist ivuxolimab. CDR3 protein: CASRGINGDQPQHF. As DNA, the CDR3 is TGTGCCAGCCGCGGTATTAATGGCGATCAGCCCCAGCATTTT.